Detailed here is one T cell receptor beta chain. Its antigen is not known. This sample is drawn from a study of beta chain features in type 1 diabetes. Whole-study results and caveats: PCR could preferentially amplify shorter templates, alike in patients and controls. Junctions at VDJ sites from type 1 diabetes patients had fewer insertions and more deletions. A moderate, significant TCRB CDR3 shortening appeared in type 1 diabetes across four CD4+ subsets.

With 8 bases clipped from V and 2 bases from J, the junction kept 5 bases outside the gene matches. This CDR3 has 13 residues. Germline V gives CDR1 KGHSH, CDR2 LQKENI. Expressed TCRB transcripts were sequenced, since all the RNA that had been isolated was reverse transcribed. The read count averaged roughly 4 million across naive, central memory and regulatory T cell samples. Produced via immunoSEQ multiplex PCR; TCRdb's table is partial and in-frame only. The data show more than 300,000 clones, 10% to 15% seen once. This TCR derives from a man between 18 and 35 years old in good health. The specimen was naive CD4+ T cells from blood. The rearrangement joins TRBV18 to TRBJ2-5, with TRBD2 identical over 7 bases. The CDR3 region is CASATSLQETQYF. Here the CDR3 DNA reads TGTGCCAGCGCGACTAGCTTACAAGAGACCCAGTACTTC.